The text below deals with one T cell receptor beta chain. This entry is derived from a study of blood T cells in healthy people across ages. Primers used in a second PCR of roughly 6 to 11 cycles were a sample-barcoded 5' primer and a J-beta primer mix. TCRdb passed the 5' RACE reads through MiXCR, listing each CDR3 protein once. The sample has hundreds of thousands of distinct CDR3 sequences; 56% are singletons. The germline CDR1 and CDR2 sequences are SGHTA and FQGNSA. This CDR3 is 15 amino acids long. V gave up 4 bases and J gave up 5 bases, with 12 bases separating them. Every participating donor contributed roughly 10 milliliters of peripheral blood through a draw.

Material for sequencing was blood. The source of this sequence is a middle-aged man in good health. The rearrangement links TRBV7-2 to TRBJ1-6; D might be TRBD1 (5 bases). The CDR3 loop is CASSSAGGDNSPLHF. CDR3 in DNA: TGTGCCAGCAGCTCCGCGGGGGGTGATAATTCACCCCTCCACTTT. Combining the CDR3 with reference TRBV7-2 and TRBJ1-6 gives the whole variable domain GAGVSQSPSNKVTEKGKDVELRCDPISGHTALYWYRQSLGQGLEFLIYFQGNSAPDKSGLPSDRFSAERTGGSVSTLTIQRTQQEDSAVYLCASSSAGGDNSPLHFGNGTRLTVT.